These 28 T cell receptor beta chains came from one sample sequenced in a study of cytomegalovirus exposure and HLA in healthy donors. PCR involved 60 Vbeta and 13 Jbeta primers. Data came from immunoSEQ multiplex PCR; TCRdb stores just in-frame clones and leaves some out. This table has about 120,000 clones, roughly four fifths appearing once. The specimen was PBMCs. These receptor sequences come from a man younger than 35 in good health and CMV-seronegative.

The rearrangement links TRBV5-4 to TRBJ1-6, with D hard to call. From germline, CDR1 is SGHNT and CDR2 YYREEE (reference sequence). The length of the CDR3 is 15 residues. The ends were cut back, 1 base at V and 0 bases at J, with 5 bases in the middle. CDR3 sequence reads: CASSLSSSYNSPLHF. The CDR3 nucleotides read TGTGCCAGCAGCTTGTCCAGCTCCTATAATTCACCCCTCCACTTT.

This clone was detected once. This chain connects TRBV5-6 to TRBJ1-1, with D possibly matching TRBD1 (6 bases). Trimming shortened V by 4 bases and J by 1 base, and 11 bases separated the two germline ends. Per the germline V gene, CDR1 is SGHDT and CDR2 is YYEEEE. The CDR3 contains 14 residues. The CDR3 DNA follows: TGTGCCAGCAGCGGCCCAGGGGCGAACACTGAAGCTTTCTTT. Protein sequence: CASSGPGANTEAFF.

This clone was observed once. V usage is TRBV18 and J usage is TRBJ1-2; 7 bases are a match to TRBD1. The CDR3 sequence is 14 residues long. V dropped 1 base and J dropped 4; count of bases not matched to a gene: 3. Germline V gene sequence: CDR1 KGHSH, CDR2 LQKENI. The CDR3 coding sequence is TGTGCCAGCTCACCACGGGACAGTGGCTATGGCTACACCTTC. As protein: CASSPRDSGYGYTF.

This chain joins TRBV4-2 and TRBJ2-5; tentative D call: TRBD2 (6 bases). V lost 0 bases and J 6 bases, leaving 11 bases between the germline ends. The CDR3 runs 14 residues. Germline CDR1 LGHNA, CDR2 YNFKEQ. DNA for the CDR3: TGTGCCAGCAGCCAAGAGGACTACAAGAAGACCCAGTACTTC. This translates into CASSQEDYKKTQYF.

This rearrangement joins TRBV19 to TRBJ1-2; 9 bases are a match to TRBD1. The junction had 6 bases not matched to a gene; V was cut back by 2 bases and J by 8 bases. Germline CDR1 and CDR2: LNHDA and SQIVND (reference sequence). This CDR3 spans 14 amino acids. In nucleotides, the CDR3 is TGTGCCAGTAGTATACCCGGACAGGGGCTGGGCTACACCTTC. It specifies CASSIPGQGLGYTF.

The table lists this clone with a few counts. The chain recombines TRBV6-1 with TRBJ1-4; tentatively, D is TRBD1 (5 bases). Germline lookup yields CDR1 MNHNS and CDR2 SASEGT. Trimming removed 7 bases at V and 0 bases at J, with 9 bases between. The CDR3 consists of 14 residues. The CDR3 loop is CASTRQPTNEKLFF. CDR3 DNA sequence: TGTGCCAGCACTCGACAGCCAACTAATGAAAAACTGTTTTTT.

The V gene is TRBV7-2, the J gene TRBJ1-2, with D hard to call. CDR1 and CDR2 from the germline V gene are SGHTA and FQGNSA. Trimming removed 1 base from V and 5 bases from J, with 11 bases in between. There are 14 residues in the CDR3. The CDR3, as DNA: TGTGCCAGCAGCTTAGGTGCCAGCGCTTATGGCTACACCTTC. Translating it yields CASSLGASAYGYTF.

The chain is built from TRBV12-5 and TRBJ1-1; 7 bases agree with TRBD1. J lost 11 bases, V lost 1 base, and 7 bases had no gene match. Germline V gene sequence: CDR1 LGHNT, CDR2 FRNRAP. This CDR3 is 13 amino acids long. The CDR3 nucleotides are TGTGCTAGTGGTTTGGGACAGGGCGGGGAGGCTTTCTTT. Protein product: CASGLGQGGEAFF. The entire variable domain, with the rest obtained from reference TRBV12-5 and TRBJ1-1, is as follows: DARVTQTPRHKVTEMGQEVTMRCQPILGHNTVFWYRQTMMQGLELLAYFRNRAPLDDSGMPKDRFSAEMPDATLATLKIQPSEPRDSAVYFCASGLGQGGEAFFGQGTRLTVV.

The gene calls are TRBV6-1 and TRBJ1-1; 8 bases align to TRBD1. The CDR3 totals 14 residues. After removal of 7 bases from V and 1 base from J, the junction contained 5 bases not matched to a gene. Germline V gives CDR1 MNHNS, CDR2 SASEGT. The CDR3: CASTIGTGNTEAFF. In DNA form, the CDR3 reads TGTGCCAGCACCATAGGGACAGGGAACACTGAAGCTTTCTTT.

This chain connects TRBV9 to TRBJ2-1; weak D call: TRBD2 (6 bases). The V gene's germline CDR1 is SGDLS and CDR2 YYNGEE. The CDR3 length is 15 residues. The germline V and J ends were trimmed by 0 bases and 6 bases, with 13 bases remaining between them. Here the CDR3 reads CASSVGSLGGNEQFF. CDR3 DNA sequence: TGTGCCAGCAGCGTAGGGTCCTTGGGAGGCAATGAGCAGTTCTTC. Combining the CDR3 with reference TRBV9 and TRBJ2-1 gives the whole variable domain DSGVTQTPKHLITATGQRVTLRCSPRSGDLSVYWYQQSLDQGLQFLIQYYNGEERAKGNILERFSAQQFPDLHSELNLSSLELGDSALYFCASSVGSLGGNEQFFGPGTRLTVL.

The V call is TRBV2, the J call TRBJ2-7; possible D gene TRBD1, 5 bases. Germline V CDR1 and CDR2: SNHLY, FYNNEI. The CDR3 has 12 residues. Trimming cost V 6 bases and J 5 bases, with 11 bases left between them. The CDR3 nucleotides read TGTGCCAGCAGGTCAGGGATCGACGAGCAGTACTTC. Encoded protein: CASRSGIDEQYF.

The rearrangement uses TRBV29-1 and TRBJ1-3; TRBD1 agrees at 7 bases. The CDR3 totals 14 residues. CDR1 SQVTM and CDR2 ANQGSEA come from the germline V gene. The V gene end was trimmed by 7 bases and the J gene end by 2 bases; junction bases not matched to a gene: 8. CDR3 in amino acids: CSARQGVPGNTIYF. The CDR3, as DNA: TGCAGCGCGCGACAGGGAGTACCTGGAAACACCATATATTTT.

The J gene is TRBJ2-1, the V gene TRBV13; 11 nucleotides match TRBD1. The J segment lost 12 bases and the V segment lost 4 bases, leaving 5 bases of the junction unmatched. CDR3 size: 13 residues. Germline V CDR1 and CDR2: PRHDT, FYEKMQ (reference sequence). The chain's CDR3 is CASSSDRGRPQFF. DNA of the CDR3: TGTGCCAGCAGCTCGGACAGGGGGCGACCGCAGTTCTTC. The whole variable domain, filled in from reference TRBV13 and TRBJ2-1, reads AAGVIQSPRHLIKEKRETATLKCYPIPRHDTVYWYQQGPGQDPQFLISFYEKMQSDKGSIPDRFSAQQFSDYHSELNMSSLELGDSALYFCASSSDRGRPQFFGPGTRLTVL.

This clone was detected only once. The rearrangement joins TRBV5-6 to TRBJ2-1; 7 positions agree with TRBD2. With V trimmed by 0 bases and J by 6 bases, 6 bases remained unmatched. The germline CDR1 and CDR2 sequences are SGHDT and YYEEEE. The CDR3 runs to 15 residues. The CDR3: CASSLASLAANEQFF. The CDR3 bases are TGTGCCAGCAGCTTGGCAAGCCTAGCGGCCAATGAGCAGTTCTTC.

The chain employs TRBV10-1 and TRBJ2-7; 11 nucleotides match TRBD1. The germline gives CDR1 WNHNN, CDR2 SYGVQD (reference sequence). V shed 4 bases and J 3 bases; nucleotides not matched to a gene: 2. CDR3 length: 14 amino acids. CDR3 bases: TGCGCCAGCAGTGCCGGGACAGGGGGCTACGAGCAGTACTTC. The encoded protein is CASSAGTGGYEQYF.

This clone was recorded only once. This chain connects TRBV5-6 to TRBJ2-7; no reliable D call. The CDR3 contains 17 residues. Trimming cost V 3 bases and J 0 bases, with 19 bases left between them. Germline loops: CDR1 SGHDT, CDR2 YYEEEE. In nucleotides, the CDR3 is TGTGCCAGCAGCTCACTTTCGGTCAGACTGAGCTCCTACGAGCAGTACTTC. It specifies CASSSLSVRLSSYEQYF.

This chain joins TRBV7-2 and TRBJ2-2; 7 nucleotides match TRBD2. V lost 6 bases, J lost 6 bases, and 7 bases stayed unmatched. The CDR3 extends over 14 amino acids. Germline CDR1 and CDR2: SGHTA and FQGNSA. The CDR3 region is CASSYGLEAGELFF. As DNA, the CDR3 is TGTGCCAGCAGTTACGGACTAGAAGCCGGGGAGCTGTTTTTT.

The chain couples TRBV9 to TRBJ2-2; possible D gene TRBD2, 6 bases. The CDR3 is made up of 15 amino acids. Trimming took off 0 bases at V and 6 bases at J, with 12 bases between the two ends. CDR1 SGDLS and CDR2 YYNGEE come from the germline V gene. CDR3 residues: CASSVDLEGPGELFF. The CDR3 nucleotides read TGTGCCAGCAGCGTAGATTTGGAGGGGCCCGGGGAGCTGTTTTTT.

As DNA, the CDR3 is TGTGCCAGCAGTTACGGGGCGGGACAGGTACAATTTGAAGCTTTCTTT. It specifies CASSYGAGQVQFEAFF. V and J are TRBV6-5 and TRBJ1-1; 8 bases agree with TRBD1. Germline V CDR1 and CDR2: MNHEY, SVGAGI. The CDR3 runs to 16 residues. The J segment lost 7 bases and the V segment lost 2 bases, leaving 12 bases of the junction unmatched.

This clone was detected once. The J gene is TRBJ1-4, the V gene TRBV18; D is unclear. Germline CDR1 and CDR2: KGHSH and LQKENI. Trimming took off 3 bases at V and 3 bases at J, with 5 bases between the two ends. CDR3 length: 13 amino acids. The CDR3 region is CASSPAANEKLFF. The CDR3 DNA reads as TGTGCCAGCTCACCGGCGGCTAATGAAAAACTGTTTTTT.

The V call is TRBV27, the J call TRBJ1-6; TRBD1 might be the D (5 bases). This CDR3 is 14 amino acids long. Trimming removed 6 bases at V and 6 bases at J, with 12 bases between. Germline V gene data show CDR1 as MNHEY and CDR2 as SMNVEV (reference sequence). CDR3 loop: CASSPDRANSPLHF. Here the CDR3 DNA reads TGTGCCAGCAGCCCCGACAGAGCTAATTCACCCCTCCACTTT.

The rearrangement links TRBV7-9 to TRBJ2-3; TRBD2 agrees at 9 bases. Germline CDR1 SEHNR, CDR2 FQNEAQ (reference sequence). V was clipped by 5 bases and J by 3 bases; unmatched bases: 9. This CDR3 has 16 amino acids. CDR3 DNA sequence: TGTGCCAGCAGCCGTCTAGCGGGACTTGGTACAGATACGCAGTATTTT. This sequence encodes CASSRLAGLGTDTQYF.

This chain connects TRBV10-3 to TRBJ2-7, with 8 bases matching TRBD1. V was clipped by 6 bases and J by 5 bases; unmatched bases: 6. This CDR3 comprises 13 residues. Germline CDR1 ENHRY, CDR2 SYGVKD. CDR3 in amino acids: CAISRTGTDEQYF. In nucleotides, the CDR3 is TGTGCCATCAGCCGGACAGGGACCGACGAGCAGTACTTC.

The V and J genes are TRBV5-4 and TRBJ2-1, with 10 bases matching TRBD2. V was clipped by 4 bases and J by 6 bases; unmatched bases: 10. The CDR3 is made up of 16 amino acids. Looked up from germline, CDR1 is SGHNT and CDR2 is YYREEE (reference sequence). The CDR3 reads CASSAWERGGINEQFF. In DNA form, the CDR3 reads TGTGCCAGCAGCGCATGGGAGCGGGGGGGTATCAATGAGCAGTTCTTC.

V is TRBV5-4 and J is TRBJ1-2; tentatively, D is TRBD1 (5 bases). This CDR3 contains 13 residues. Deletions cut 2 bases from V and 6 bases from J, with 11 bases between. CDR1 and CDR2 (germline): SGHNT, YYREEE (reference sequence). The CDR3 sequence is CASSFQGVNGYTF. Here the CDR3 DNA reads TGTGCCAGCAGCTTCCAGGGTGTGAATGGCTACACCTTC. Based on the CDR3 plus reference TRBV5-4 and TRBJ1-2, the full variable domain is ETGVTQSPTHLIKTRGQQVTLRCSSQSGHNTVSWYQQALGQGPQFIFQYYREEENGRGNFPPRFSGLQFPNYSSELNVNALELDDSALYLCASSFQGVNGYTFGSGTRLTVV.

The CDR3 DNA is TGCGCCAGCAGCTTGAGGGCCGGGACAGGGGGCTATGGCTACACCTTC. It yields the protein CASSLRAGTGGYGYTF. The chain is built from TRBV5-1 and TRBJ1-2; 11 nucleotides align to TRBD1. CDR3 size: 16 residues. J was trimmed by 4 bases and V by 1 base; bases with no gene match: 6. Germline V gene lookup returns CDR1 SGHRS and CDR2 YFSETQ. Based on the CDR3 plus reference TRBV5-1 and TRBJ1-2, the full variable domain is KAGVTQTPRYLIKTRGQQVTLSCSPISGHRSVSWYQQTPGQGLQFLFEYFSETQRNKGNFPGRFSGRQFSNSRSEMNVSTLELGDSALYLCASSLRAGTGGYGYTFGSGTRLTVV.

The chain has TRBV5-4 and TRBJ1-3; D is undetermined. Trimming cost V 4 bases and J 2 bases, with 13 bases left between them. There are 15 residues in the CDR3. Germline assignment: CDR1 SGHNT and CDR2 YYREEE (reference sequence). Here the CDR3 reads CASSLDLSTGNTIYF. DNA of the CDR3: TGTGCCAGCAGCCTGGACTTGTCCACTGGAAACACCATATATTTT.

This clone was counted once. The J gene is TRBJ1-1, the V gene TRBV7-8; TRBD1 agrees at 9 bases. The CDR3 is 14 amino acids. V was clipped by 10 bases and J by 0 bases; unmatched bases: 6. Germline CDR1 reads SGHVS; CDR2 reads FQNEAQ. CDR3 in amino acids: CATGQGIMNTEAFF. In nucleotides, the CDR3 is TGTGCCACGGGACAGGGTATCATGAACACTGAAGCTTTCTTT.